This T cell receptor (beta chain) originates from a study of shared T cell receptors in the human thymus. Assay used: immunoSEQ multiplex PCR; TCRdb lists only in-frame clones, some missing. In the table there are around 730,000 clones, 80% to 90% of which are singletons. The CDR3 has 15 amino acids. The J segment lost 3 bases and the V segment lost 4 bases, leaving 8 bases of the junction unmatched. Germline CDR1 and CDR2: SGHRS and YFSETQ. These data also formed part of another study, on human thymus T cells. According to that study: Apparent bias marked the V and J gene usage of thymic and blood repertoires.

This TCR derives from a girl less than two years old with a congenital heart defect. Material for sequencing was thymocytes. V is TRBV5-1 and J is TRBJ1-1; 8 positions match TRBD1. DNA for the CDR3: TGCGCCAGCAGCATAGAACAGGGGGGGCACACTGAAGCTTTCTTT. It specifies CASSIEQGGHTEAFF.